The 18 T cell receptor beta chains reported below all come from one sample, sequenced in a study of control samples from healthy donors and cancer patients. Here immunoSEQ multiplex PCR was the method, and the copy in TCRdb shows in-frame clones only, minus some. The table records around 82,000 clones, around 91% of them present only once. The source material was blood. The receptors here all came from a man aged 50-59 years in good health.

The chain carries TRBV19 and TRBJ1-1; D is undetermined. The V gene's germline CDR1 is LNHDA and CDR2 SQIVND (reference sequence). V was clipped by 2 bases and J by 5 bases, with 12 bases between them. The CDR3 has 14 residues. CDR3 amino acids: CASSIQEGKTEAFF. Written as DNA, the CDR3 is TGTGCCAGTAGTATACAGGAGGGAAAGACTGAAGCTTTCTTT. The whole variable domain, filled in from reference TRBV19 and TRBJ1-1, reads DGGITQSPKYLFRKEGQNVTLSCEQNLNHDAMYWYRQDPGQGLRLIYYSQIVNDFQKGDIAEGYSVSREKKESFPLTVTSAQKNPTAFYLCASSIQEGKTEAFFGQGTRLTVV.

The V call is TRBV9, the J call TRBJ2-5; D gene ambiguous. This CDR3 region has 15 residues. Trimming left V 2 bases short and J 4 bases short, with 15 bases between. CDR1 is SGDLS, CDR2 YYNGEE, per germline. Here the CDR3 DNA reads TGTGCCAGCAGCGTTAACCCAACAACCCCAGAGACCCAGTACTTC. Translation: CASSVNPTTPETQYF.

In nucleotides, the CDR3 is TGTGCCAGCAGTGAAGGTCCACTCGTCCGCACAGATACGCAGTATTTT. Its translation: CASSEGPLVRTDTQYF. The chain links TRBV6-1 to TRBJ2-3; D not resolved. This CDR3 has 16 residues. In germline, CDR1 is MNHNS, CDR2 SASEGT. V was pared by 1 base and J by 1 base, with 12 bases between.

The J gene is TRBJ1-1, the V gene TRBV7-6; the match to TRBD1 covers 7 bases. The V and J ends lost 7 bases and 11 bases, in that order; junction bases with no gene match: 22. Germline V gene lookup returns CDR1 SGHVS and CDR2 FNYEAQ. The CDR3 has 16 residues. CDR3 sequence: CASTLRHPGTGETAFF. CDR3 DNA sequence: TGTGCCAGCACCCTGAGGCATCCCGGAACAGGGGAGACTGCTTTCTTT.

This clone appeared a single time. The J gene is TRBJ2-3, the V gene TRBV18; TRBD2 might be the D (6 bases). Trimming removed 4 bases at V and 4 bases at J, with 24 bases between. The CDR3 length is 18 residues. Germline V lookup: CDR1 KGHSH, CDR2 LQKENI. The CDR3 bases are TGTGCCAGCTCACTTGACCGACACGGGAGTAAGAGCCCAGATACGCAGTATTTT. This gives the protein CASSLDRHGSKSPDTQYF.

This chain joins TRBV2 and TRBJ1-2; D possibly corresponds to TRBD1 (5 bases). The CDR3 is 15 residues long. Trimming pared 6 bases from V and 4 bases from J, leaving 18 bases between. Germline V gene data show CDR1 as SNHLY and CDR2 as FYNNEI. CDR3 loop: CASSLPMGGLYGYTF. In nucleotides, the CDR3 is TGTGCCAGCAGCCTTCCGATGGGGGGACTCTATGGCTACACCTTC.

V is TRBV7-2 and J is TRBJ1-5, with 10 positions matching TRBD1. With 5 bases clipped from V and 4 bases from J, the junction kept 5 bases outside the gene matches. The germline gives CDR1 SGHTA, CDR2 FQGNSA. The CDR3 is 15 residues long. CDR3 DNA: TGTGCCAGCAGCCTAGACAGGGGGCGTAATCAGCCCCAGCATTTT. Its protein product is CASSLDRGRNQPQHF.

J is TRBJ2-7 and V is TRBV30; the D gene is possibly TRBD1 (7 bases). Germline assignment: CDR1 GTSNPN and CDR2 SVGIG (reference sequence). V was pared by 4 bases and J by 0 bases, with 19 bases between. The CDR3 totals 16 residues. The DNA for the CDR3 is TGTGCCTGGATGGGGGGCACAGGGGCCCCCTCCTACGAGCAGTACTTC. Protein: CAWMGGTGAPSYEQYF.

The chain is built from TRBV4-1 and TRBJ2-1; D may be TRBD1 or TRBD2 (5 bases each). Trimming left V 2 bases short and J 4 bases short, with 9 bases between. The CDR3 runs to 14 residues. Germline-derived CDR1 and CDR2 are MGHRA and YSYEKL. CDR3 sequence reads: CASSQPGRYNEQFF. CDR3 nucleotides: TGCGCCAGCAGCCAACCGGGACGGTACAATGAGCAGTTCTTC.

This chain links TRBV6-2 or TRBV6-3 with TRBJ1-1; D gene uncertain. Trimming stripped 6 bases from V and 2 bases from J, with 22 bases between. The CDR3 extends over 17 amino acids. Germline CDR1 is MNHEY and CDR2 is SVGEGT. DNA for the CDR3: TGTGCCAGCAGCCCTCTGTGGGTCAGCCACGCTAACACTGAAGCTTTCTTT. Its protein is CASSPLWVSHANTEAFF.

The CDR3 bases are TGTGCCAGCAGCTTAGATAGTGGCACAGATACGCAGTATTTT. Its translation: CASSLDSGTDTQYF. The chain has TRBV7-2 and TRBJ2-3; unclear D gene. V lost 1 base, J lost 1 base, and 6 bases lay in between. CDR3 length: 14 amino acids. Germline assignment: CDR1 SGHTA and CDR2 FQGNSA.

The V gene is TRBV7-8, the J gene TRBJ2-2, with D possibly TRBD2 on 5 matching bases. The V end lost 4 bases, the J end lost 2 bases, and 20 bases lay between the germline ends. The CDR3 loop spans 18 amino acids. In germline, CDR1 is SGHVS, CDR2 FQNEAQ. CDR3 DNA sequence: TGTGCCAGCAGCTCCAGCCCTCGCCGGGATTTTAACACCGGGGAGCTGTTTTTT. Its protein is CASSSSPRRDFNTGELFF. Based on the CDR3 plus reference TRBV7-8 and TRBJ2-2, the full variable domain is GAGVSQSPRYKVAKRGQDVALRCDPISGHVSLFWYQQALGQGPEFLTYFQNEAQLDKSGLPSDRFFAERPEGSVSTLKIQRTQQEDSAVYLCASSSSPRRDFNTGELFFGEGSRLTVL.

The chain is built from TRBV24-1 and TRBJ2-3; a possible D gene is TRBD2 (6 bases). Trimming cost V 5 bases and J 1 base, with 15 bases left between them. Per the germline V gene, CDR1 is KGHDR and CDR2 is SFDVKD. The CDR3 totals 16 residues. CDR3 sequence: CATSGSGREGTDTQYF. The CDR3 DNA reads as TGTGCCACCAGTGGTTCGGGCAGGGAGGGCACAGATACGCAGTATTTT.

CDR3 sequence: CASRPGQGIDYGYTF. The CDR3 DNA reads as TGTGCCAGCAGACCCGGACAGGGGATCGACTATGGCTACACCTTC. The rearrangement joins TRBV7-9 to TRBJ1-2; 9 bases agree with TRBD1. Germline V gene data show CDR1 as SEHNR and CDR2 as FQNEAQ (reference sequence). Trimming took 6 bases from V and 3 from J; bases not matched to a gene: 8. CDR3 size: 15 residues.

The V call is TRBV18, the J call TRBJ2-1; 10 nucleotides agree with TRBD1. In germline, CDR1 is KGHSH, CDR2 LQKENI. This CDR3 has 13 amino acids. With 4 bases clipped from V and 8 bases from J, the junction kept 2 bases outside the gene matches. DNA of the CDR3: TGTGCCAGCTCACTAGGACAGGGGGATGAGCAGTTCTTC. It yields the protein CASSLGQGDEQFF.

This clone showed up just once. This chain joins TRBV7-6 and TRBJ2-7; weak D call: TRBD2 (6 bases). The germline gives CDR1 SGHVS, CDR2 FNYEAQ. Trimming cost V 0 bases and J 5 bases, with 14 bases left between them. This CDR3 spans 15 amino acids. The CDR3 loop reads CASSLATSFFDEQYF. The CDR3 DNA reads TGTGCCAGCAGCTTAGCGACTAGTTTTTTCGACGAGCAGTACTTC.

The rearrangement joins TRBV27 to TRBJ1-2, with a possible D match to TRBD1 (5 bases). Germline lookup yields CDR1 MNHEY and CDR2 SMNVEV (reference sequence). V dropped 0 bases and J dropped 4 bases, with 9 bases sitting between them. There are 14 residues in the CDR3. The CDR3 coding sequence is TGTGCCAGCAGTTTATCGGGGCAGCGCTATGGCTACACCTTC. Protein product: CASSLSGQRYGYTF.

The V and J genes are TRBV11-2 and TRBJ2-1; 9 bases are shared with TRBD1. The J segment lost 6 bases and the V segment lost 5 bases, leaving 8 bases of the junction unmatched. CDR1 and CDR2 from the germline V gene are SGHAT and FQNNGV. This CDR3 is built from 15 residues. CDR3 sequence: CASSGLRDRVNEQFF. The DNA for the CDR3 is TGTGCCAGCAGCGGCCTCCGGGACAGGGTCAATGAGCAGTTCTTC.